These T cell receptor beta chains were read from a single sample in a study of blood T cell repertoires in COVID-19. Here immunoSEQ multiplex PCR was the method, and the copy in TCRdb shows in-frame clones only, minus some. The table shows 75,000 to 100,000 clones, with under 85% occurring only once. Material for sequencing was peripheral blood. These receptors all stem from a woman older than 75 with acute or convalescent COVID-19. The CDR3 runs from the conserved cysteine through the conserved F or W.

V gene	J gene	CDR3 protein
TRBV9	TRBJ2-5	CASDRGGTGETQYF
TRBV5-1	TRBJ2-1	CASSPQTSSYNEQFF
TRBV5-1	TRBJ2-7	CASSPGQGELEQYF
TRBV5-8	TRBJ2-1	CASSPELARTSYNEQFF
TRBV28	TRBJ1-2	CASSSGQGGYTF
TRBV2	TRBJ1-5	CASSGMSDNQPQHF
TRBV28	TRBJ2-7	CASSSRGWGTYEQYF
TRBV5-1	TRBJ2-3	CASPGSPDTDTQYF
TRBV10-3	TRBJ2-7	CAISKDTSYEQYF
TRBV6-5	TRBJ2-6	CASSYSGTSGLLTF
TRBV24-1	TRBJ2-1	CATSEPGTSGRGQFF
TRBV11-2	TRBJ2-2	CASSLGLAPRPGELFF
TRBV3-1/TRBV3-2	TRBJ2-1	CASSPGYEQFF
TRBV4-2	TRBJ1-2	CASSQDSDRVEGYTF
TRBV9	TRBJ2-1	CASSAGTSGYNEQFF
TRBV7-8	TRBJ2-4	CASSPRDYINIQYF
TRBV7-2	TRBJ1-1	CASRQRGGQVEAFF
TRBV15	TRBJ2-2	CATSVIQGTGELFF
TRBV25-1	TRBJ2-3	CASRRTSGTDTQYF
TRBV4-2	TRBJ1-6	CASSPQAQGGSPLHF
TRBV7-9	TRBJ2-5	CASSPAGAGETQYF
TRBV5-6	TRBJ2-2	CASSFRRVPGELFF
TRBV27	TRBJ2-5	CASSPTLGAGTQYF
TRBV5-6	TRBJ2-7	CASSSGGRGLSYEQYF
TRBV2	TRBJ2-5	CATTGEGETQYF
TRBV6-5	TRBJ2-5	CASGLQETQYF
TRBV11-2	TRBJ2-3	CASSPTSGYTDTQYF
TRBV2	TRBJ1-4	CASSVDRGHEKLFF
TRBV18	TRBJ2-7	CASSPGGGDRVASEQYF
TRBV6-8	TRBJ2-4	CASSQRGRKNIQYF
TRBV5-1	TRBJ1-1	CASSSTNPGGVWTEAFF
TRBV5-1	TRBJ1-5	CASSPLGGEEPQHF
TRBV19	TRBJ2-7	CASSYTGGFGYEQYF
TRBV5-1	TRBJ1-1	CASSGDRGPMNTEAFF
TRBV7-2	TRBJ2-3	CASSSGRPTDTQYF
TRBV15	TRBJ2-5	CATSRRTGAEGETQYF
TRBV7-8	TRBJ1-5	CASSLVPLPAVQPQHF
TRBV12-5	TRBJ2-2	CASGLVLAEITGELFF
TRBV7-2	TRBJ2-2	CASSQRLAGAGELFF
TRBV19	TRBJ2-7	CASRTGTGTSEQYF
TRBV2	TRBJ2-3	CASSPDGGGNTQYF
TRBV18	TRBJ1-5	CASSRGTPSDQPQHF
TRBV18	TRBJ2-4	CASFPDTSENIQYF
TRBV15	TRBJ2-3	CATSTFGLAGGNTDTQYF
TRBV5-4	TRBJ2-7	CASSSGLAEYEQYF
TRBV5-1	TRBJ2-2	CASRQDSNTGELFF
TRBV5-5	TRBJ1-6	CASSLGRGGYNSPLHF
TRBV7-9	TRBJ1-6	CASSLRQGARNSPLHF
TRBV6-2/TRBV6-3	TRBJ1-2	CASSYSMTGGRGYTF
TRBV12-3/TRBV12-4	TRBJ2-7	CASSSGTYEQYF
TRBV19	TRBJ1-1	CASSGAGGMNTEAFF
TRBV2	TRBJ2-5	CASSLSGSGETQYF
TRBV18	TRBJ2-6	CASSREPSSGANVLTF
TRBV5-4	TRBJ1-2	CASSYLAVYGYTF